What follows are 15 T cell receptor beta chains derived from one specimen sequenced in a study. TRBV12-4/TRBJ1-2 clonotypes were amplified with adaptor-ligated barcode primers. TCRdb ran MiXCR on the multiplex PCR reads and lists one entry per CDR3 protein. This table holds 450 or so distinct CDR3 sequences, 30% found once. The sorted Tregs were CD4+CD25+CD127-/low cells. The sequenced sample was tumor-infiltrating Tregs sorted from the breast tumor. Receptor source: a female donor with breast cancer.

In this sample, this clonotype is large. For the CDR3, the DNA is TGTGCCAGCAGTTTGGGGCGTTATGGCTACACCTTC. This sequence encodes CASSLGRYGYTF. The V call is TRBV12-3 or TRBV12-4, the J call TRBJ1-2; D might be TRBD1 (5 bases). The CDR3 runs to 12 residues. Trimming removed 3 bases at V and 5 bases at J, with 7 bases between.

This clonotype qualifies as large (0.1 to 1%). The gene calls are TRBV12-3 or TRBV12-4 and TRBJ1-2; D might be TRBD1 (6 bases). Trimming left V 6 bases short and J 2 bases short, with 19 bases between. The CDR3 loop spans 16 amino acids. The CDR3 coding sequence is TGTGCCAGCAGCTCGGACAGAATGGAGAGGAACTATGGCTACACCTTC. It encodes CASSSDRMERNYGYTF.

By proportion, this clonotype is large. The chain combines TRBV12-3 or TRBV12-4 with TRBJ1-2; the D is unclear. Between the trimmed V and J ends, which lost 7 bases and 1 base, there was a span of 16 bases. CDR3 length equals 15 residues. The CDR3 region has the DNA TGTGCCAGCACCCTCGGACGGTTGCTTAACTATGGCTACACCTTC. Encoded protein: CASTLGRLLNYGYTF.

By its share, this clonotype is large. The CDR3 nucleotides are TGTGCCAGCAGTTTATTTCGGCGCGCCTCCGGTGGCTACACCTTC. This gives the protein CASSLFRRASGGYTF. V gene TRBV12-3 or TRBV12-4 combines with J gene TRBJ1-2; D remains unclear. The germline V and J ends were trimmed by 2 bases and 7 bases, with 17 bases remaining between them. This CDR3 spans 15 amino acids.

This clonotype came up a few times. The chain links TRBV12-3 or TRBV12-4 to TRBJ1-1, with D possibly being TRBD1 (5 bases). The V and J ends lost 3 bases and 4 bases respectively, with 9 bases between them. The length of the CDR3 is 13 residues. The CDR3 is CASSLTQGTEAFF. Here the CDR3 DNA reads TGTGCCAGCAGTTTGACGCAGGGCACTGAAGCTTTCTTT.

In this sample, this clonotype turned up a few times. The chain combines TRBV12-3 or TRBV12-4 with TRBJ1-2; D not certain. This CDR3 contains 14 residues. The germline V and J ends were trimmed by 4 bases and 7 bases, with 16 bases remaining between them. The CDR3 nucleotides are TGTGCCAGCAGTTCGGCGGGAGGCGCGGGTGGCTACACCTTC. Translation gives CASSSAGGAGGYTF.

A word on this clonotype: Likely a read error: the CDR3 ends without its conserved phenylalanine or tryptophan. The limits of the CDR3 on the DNA are not certain, so only TCRdb's listed CDR3 is given. The CDR3 loop reads CASSPRQGTNYGHTS. The chain is built from TRBV12-3 or TRBV12-4 and TRBJ1-2; TRBD1 is taken as the D call from the table, unchecked against the DNA. The CDR3 length equals 15 residues, ends included.

This clonotype is categorized as large. The chain has TRBV12-3 or TRBV12-4 and TRBJ1-2; D is possibly TRBD1 (5 bases). V was shortened by 7 bases and J by 5 bases, with 8 bases between the two germline ends. CDR3 length: 11 residues. The CDR3 DNA is TGTGCCAGCACGCAGGGATATGGCTACACCTTC. The encoded protein is CASTQGYGYTF.

This clonotype is judged large. The chain is built from TRBV12-3 or TRBV12-4 and TRBJ1-2; tentative D call: TRBD1 (6 bases). V gave up 6 bases and J gave up 5 bases, with 19 bases separating them. This CDR3 contains 15 residues. This chain's CDR3 is CASSLPLTGDYGYTF. DNA for the CDR3: TGTGCCAGCAGCCTCCCCTTGACAGGAGATTATGGCTACACCTTC.

A remark on this clonotype: The conserved final phenylalanine or tryptophan is absent from the CDR3, which likely points to a read error. It is unclear where the CDR3 begins or ends on the DNA, so no DNA is shown, and the CDR3 is as TCRdb lists it. The J gene is TRBJ1-2, the V gene TRBV12-3 or TRBV12-4. Inclusive of both ends, the CDR3 amounts to 11 amino acids. The CDR3 loop is CASGNGGGYIL.

The rearrangement uses TRBV12-3 or TRBV12-4 and TRBJ1-2, with D unclear. The CDR3 covers 12 residues. The germline V and J ends were trimmed by 5 bases and 8 bases, with 12 bases remaining between them. The CDR3 region has the DNA TGTGCCAGCAGTCGACTGGGGTCGGGCTACACCTTC. Translating gives CASSRLGSGYTF.

This clonotype is judged large. J is TRBJ1-2 and V is TRBV12-3 or TRBV12-4, with 9 bases lining up with TRBD1. The CDR3 is made up of 18 amino acids. The V gene end was trimmed by 5 bases and the J gene end by 1 base; junction bases not matched to a gene: 14. Here the CDR3 DNA reads TGTGCCAGCAGTATGGACAGGGGACTATTTGACCTTAACTATGGCTACACCTTC. Encoded protein: CASSMDRGLFDLNYGYTF.

Comments on this clonotype: An end of the junction does not agree with germline; a read error may underlie this. V usage is TRBV12-3 or TRBV12-4 and J usage is TRBJ1-2; D gene unclear. CDR3 size: 11 residues. The CDR3 spells CVSSRRHGYTF. CDR3 bases: TGTGTCAGCAGCAGGAGGCATGGCTACACCTTC.

Relative to its sample, this clonotype is large. The chain employs TRBV12-3 or TRBV12-4 and TRBJ1-2; D ambiguous. Between the trimmed V and J ends, which lost 8 bases and 8 bases, there was a span of 12 bases. The CDR3 runs 11 residues. The CDR3 nucleotides read TGTGCCAGCGGCAATGGTGGCGGCTACACCTTC. Translation gives CASGNGGGYTF.

Comment on this clonotype: The junction and the germline gene differ at one end; a read error may be behind it. The chain combines TRBV12-3 or TRBV12-4 with TRBJ1-2; D ambiguous. The CDR3 loop spans 12 amino acids. This CDR3 is CASSAAIYGHTF. DNA for the CDR3: TGTGCCAGCAGTGCGGCGATCTATGGCCACACCTTC.